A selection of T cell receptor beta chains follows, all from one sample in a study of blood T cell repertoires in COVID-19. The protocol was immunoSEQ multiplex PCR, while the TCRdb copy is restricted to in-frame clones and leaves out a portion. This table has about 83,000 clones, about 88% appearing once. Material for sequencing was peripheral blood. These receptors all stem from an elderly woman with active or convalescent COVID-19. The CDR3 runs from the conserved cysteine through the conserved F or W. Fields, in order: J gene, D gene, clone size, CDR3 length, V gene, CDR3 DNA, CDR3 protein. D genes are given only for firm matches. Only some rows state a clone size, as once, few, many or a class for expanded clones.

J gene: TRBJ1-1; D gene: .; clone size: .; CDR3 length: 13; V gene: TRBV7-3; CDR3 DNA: TGTGCCAGCAGCCCCCACGGTGGCACTGAAGCTTTCTTT; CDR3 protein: CASSPHGGTEAFF
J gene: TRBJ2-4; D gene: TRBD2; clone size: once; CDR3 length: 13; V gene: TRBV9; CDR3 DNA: TGTGCCAGCAGCATCGGGGGGGCGAACATTCAGTACTTC; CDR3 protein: CASSIGGANIQYF
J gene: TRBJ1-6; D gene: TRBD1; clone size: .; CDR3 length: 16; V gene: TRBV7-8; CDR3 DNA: TGTGCCAGCAGCTTCGGACAGGTCCTGTTAACCTCACCCCTCCACTTT; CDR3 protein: CASSFGQVLLTSPLHF
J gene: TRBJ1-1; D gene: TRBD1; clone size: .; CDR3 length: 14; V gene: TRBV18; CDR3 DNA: TGTGCCAGCTCGTCCAGGGGGCCCGACACTGAAGCTTTCTTT; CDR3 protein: CASSSRGPDTEAFF
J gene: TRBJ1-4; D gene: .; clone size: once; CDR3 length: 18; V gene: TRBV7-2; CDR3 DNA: TGTGCCAGCAGCTTAGCGATGTTGGCGGCACCGGTTAATGAAAAACTGTTTTTT; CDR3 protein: CASSLAMLAAPVNEKLFF
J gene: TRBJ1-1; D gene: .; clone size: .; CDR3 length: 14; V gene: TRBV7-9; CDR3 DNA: TGTGCCAGCAGCCTAGCTCTGGGCAACACTGAAGCTTTCTTT; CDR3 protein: CASSLALGNTEAFF
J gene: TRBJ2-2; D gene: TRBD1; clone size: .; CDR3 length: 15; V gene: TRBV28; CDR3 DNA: TGTGCCAGCAGTCGAGGGGGCAAGAACACCGGGGAGCTGTTTTTT; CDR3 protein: CASSRGGKNTGELFF
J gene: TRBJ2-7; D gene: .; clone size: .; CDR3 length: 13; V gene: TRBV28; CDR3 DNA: TGTGCCAGCAGTTTAAAGGGGGACTACGAGCAGTACTTC; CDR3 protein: CASSLKGDYEQYF
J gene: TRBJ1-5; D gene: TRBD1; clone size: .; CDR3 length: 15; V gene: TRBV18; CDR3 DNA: TGTGCCAGCTGGATGGGACAGGGGGTAATTCAGCCCCAGCATTTT; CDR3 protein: CASWMGQGVIQPQHF
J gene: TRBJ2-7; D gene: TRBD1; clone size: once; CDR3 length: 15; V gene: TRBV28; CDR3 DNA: TGTGCCAGCCTGACCTCGGGACAGGGTAACCACGAGCAGTACTTC; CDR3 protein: CASLTSGQGNHEQYF
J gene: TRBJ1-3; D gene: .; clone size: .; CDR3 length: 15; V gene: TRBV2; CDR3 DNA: TGTGCCAGCAGACCTACAGCTAACTCTGGAAACACCATATATTTT; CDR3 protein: CASRPTANSGNTIYF
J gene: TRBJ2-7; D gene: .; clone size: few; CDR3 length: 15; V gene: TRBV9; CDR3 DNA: TGTGCCAGCAGTCCGGGGGTTCCGAGGTTGGGCGAGCAGTACTTC; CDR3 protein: CASSPGVPRLGEQYF
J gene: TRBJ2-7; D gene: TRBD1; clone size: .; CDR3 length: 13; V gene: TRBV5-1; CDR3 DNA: TGCGCCAGCAGCTGGGACAGGGGCTACGAGCAGTACTTC; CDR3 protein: CASSWDRGYEQYF
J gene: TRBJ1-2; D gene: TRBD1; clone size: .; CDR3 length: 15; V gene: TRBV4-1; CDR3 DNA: TGCGCCAGCAGCCAAGTCCGGGACAGGGTGCGTGGCTACACCTTC; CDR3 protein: CASSQVRDRVRGYTF
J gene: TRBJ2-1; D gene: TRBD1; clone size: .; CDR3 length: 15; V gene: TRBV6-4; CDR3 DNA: TGTGCCAGCAGTGAAGGGGGACAGCCCTACAATGAGCAGTTCTTC; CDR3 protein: CASSEGGQPYNEQFF
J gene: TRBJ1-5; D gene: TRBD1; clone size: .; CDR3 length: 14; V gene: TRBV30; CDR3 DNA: TGTGCCTGGAGTGTGGGACAGGGACAACAGCCCCAGCATTTT; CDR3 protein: CAWSVGQGQQPQHF
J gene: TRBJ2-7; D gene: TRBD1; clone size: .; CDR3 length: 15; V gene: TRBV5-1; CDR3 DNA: TGCGCCAGCAGCCCGACGGGACAGGGAAGATACGAGCAGTACTTC; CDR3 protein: CASSPTGQGRYEQYF
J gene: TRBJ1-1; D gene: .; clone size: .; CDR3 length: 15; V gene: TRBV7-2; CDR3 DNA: TGTGCCAGCAGCTTATTTCCGGGTTCTAACCCTGAAGCTTTCTTT; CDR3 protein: CASSLFPGSNPEAFF
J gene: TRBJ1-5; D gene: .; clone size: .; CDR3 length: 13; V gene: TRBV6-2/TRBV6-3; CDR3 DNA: TGTGCCAGCAGTTACCTGACTTATCAGCCCCAGCATTTT; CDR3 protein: CASSYLTYQPQHF
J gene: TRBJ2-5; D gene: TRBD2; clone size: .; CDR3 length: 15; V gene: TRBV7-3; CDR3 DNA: TGTGCCAGCAGCCGATACGGACTAGTGTTGGAGACCCAGTACTTC; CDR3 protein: CASSRYGLVLETQYF
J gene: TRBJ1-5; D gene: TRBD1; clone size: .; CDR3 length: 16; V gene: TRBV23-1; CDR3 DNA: TGCGCCAGCAGTCACTCTTCGGGACAGGTCTTCCAGCCCCAGCATTTT; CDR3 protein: CASSHSSGQVFQPQHF
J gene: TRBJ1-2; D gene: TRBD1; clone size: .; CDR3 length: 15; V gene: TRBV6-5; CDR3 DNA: TGTGCCAGCAGTTCGCAGGGCAGGGGGAACTATGGCTACACCTTC; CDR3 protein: CASSSQGRGNYGYTF
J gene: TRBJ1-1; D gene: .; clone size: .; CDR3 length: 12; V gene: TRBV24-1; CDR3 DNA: TGTGCCACCTCTATGGGGCAGGGTGAAGCTTTCTTT; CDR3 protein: CATSMGQGEAFF
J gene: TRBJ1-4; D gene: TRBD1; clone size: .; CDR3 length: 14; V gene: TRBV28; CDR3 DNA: TGTGCCAGCTTTCAAGGGGGCAAGGATGAAAAACTGTTTTTT; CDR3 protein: CASFQGGKDEKLFF
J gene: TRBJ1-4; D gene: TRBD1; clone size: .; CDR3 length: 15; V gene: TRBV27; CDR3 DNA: TGTGCCAGCAGATTTACGACAGGGGGCGGTGAAAAACTGTTTTTT; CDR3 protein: CASRFTTGGGEKLFF
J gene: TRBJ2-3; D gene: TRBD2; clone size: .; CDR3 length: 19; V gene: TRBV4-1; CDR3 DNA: TGCGCCAGCAGCCAAGATAGCACTAGCGGGGGCCGCCGGAGTCATACGCAGTATTTT; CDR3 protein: CASSQDSTSGGRRSHTQYF
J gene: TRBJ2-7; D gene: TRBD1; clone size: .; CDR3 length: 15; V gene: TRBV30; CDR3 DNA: TGTGCCTGGAGTACGTCCGGGACAGGGGGCTACGAGCAGTACTTC; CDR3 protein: CAWSTSGTGGYEQYF
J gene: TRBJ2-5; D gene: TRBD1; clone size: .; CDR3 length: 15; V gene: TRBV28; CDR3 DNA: TGTGCCAGCAGTTCCCGACAGGGCAGTATGGCGACCCAGTACTTC; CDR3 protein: CASSSRQGSMATQYF
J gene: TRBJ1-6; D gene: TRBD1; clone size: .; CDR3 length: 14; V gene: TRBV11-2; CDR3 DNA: TGTGCCAGCAGCGCCAGACAGGGAAATTCACCCCTCCACTTT; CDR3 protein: CASSARQGNSPLHF
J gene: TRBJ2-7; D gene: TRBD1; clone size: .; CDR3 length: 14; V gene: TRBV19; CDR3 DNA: TGTGCCAGTAGTATGGGCAGGGGGCAGGTCGAGCAGTACTTC; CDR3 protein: CASSMGRGQVEQYF
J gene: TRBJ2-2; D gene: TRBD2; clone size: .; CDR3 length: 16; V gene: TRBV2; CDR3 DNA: TGTGCCAGCAGTGTATCAAGCGGGGGGAACACCGGGGAGCTGTTTTTT; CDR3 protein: CASSVSSGGNTGELFF
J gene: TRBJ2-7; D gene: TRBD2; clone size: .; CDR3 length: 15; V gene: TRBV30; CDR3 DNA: TGTGCCTGGAGTGTAGGGCTAGCGGGGGCGGGGGAGCAGTACTTC; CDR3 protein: CAWSVGLAGAGEQYF
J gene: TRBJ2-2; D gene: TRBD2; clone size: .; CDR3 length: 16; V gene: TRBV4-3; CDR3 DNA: TGCGCCAGCAGCCAAGAGCTAGCGGGGTACACCGGGGAGCTGTTTTTT; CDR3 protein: CASSQELAGYTGELFF
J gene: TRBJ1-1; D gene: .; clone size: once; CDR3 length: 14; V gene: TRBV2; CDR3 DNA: TGTGCCAGCAGTGATGCGGGGGTACCCGCTGAAGCTTTCTTT; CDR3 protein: CASSDAGVPAEAFF
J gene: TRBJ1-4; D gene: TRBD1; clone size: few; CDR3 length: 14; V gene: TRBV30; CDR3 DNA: TGTGCCTGGAGGGGACAGGGGTCCTGGGAAAAACTGTTTTTT; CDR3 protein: CAWRGQGSWEKLFF
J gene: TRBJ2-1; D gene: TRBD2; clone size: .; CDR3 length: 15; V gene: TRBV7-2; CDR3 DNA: TGTGCCAGCAGCACTGATAGCGGGGGGTACAATGAGCAGTTCTTC; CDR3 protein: CASSTDSGGYNEQFF
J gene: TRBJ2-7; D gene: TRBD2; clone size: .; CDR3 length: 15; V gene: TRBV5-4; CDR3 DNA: TGTGCCAGCAGCCCCGGGACTAGCGGCGGGTACGAGCAGTACTTC; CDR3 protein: CASSPGTSGGYEQYF
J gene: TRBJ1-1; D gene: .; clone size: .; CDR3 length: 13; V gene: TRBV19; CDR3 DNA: TGTGCCAGTAGTAAGTGGGAGGGGACTGAAGCTTTCTTT; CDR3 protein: CASSKWEGTEAFF
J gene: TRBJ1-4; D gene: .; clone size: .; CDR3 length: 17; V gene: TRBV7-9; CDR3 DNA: TGTGCCAGCAGCTCGCGACTCCTCGGCTCGGGTAATGAAAAACTGTTTTTT; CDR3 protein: CASSSRLLGSGNEKLFF
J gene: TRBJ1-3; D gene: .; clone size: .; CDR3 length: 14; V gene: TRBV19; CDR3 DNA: TGTGCCAGTAGTCGCAGCGCCTCTGGAAACACCATATATTTT; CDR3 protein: CASSRSASGNTIYF